This entry lists 19 T cell receptor beta chains sequenced from one sample in a study of blood T cells in healthy people across ages. The use of a sample-barcoded 5' primer and a J-beta primer mix characterized a second PCR of about 7 to 12 cycles. Each CDR3 protein gets one entry after TCRdb re-called the 5' RACE reads with MiXCR. There are 1.5 million to 2 million distinct CDR3 sequences in the sample; roughly 27% occur only once, and about 8% lies in the top ten. Sequenced sample: blood. These receptors all stem from a woman between 25 and 40 years old in good health.

This sequence joins TRBV9 and TRBJ2-7; 7 nucleotides line up with TRBD2. The CDR3 runs 14 residues. Germline values: CDR1 SGDLS, CDR2 YYNGEE. With V trimmed by 1 base and J by 0 bases, 1 base remained unmatched. The DNA for the CDR3 is TGTGCCAGCAGCGTACTAGCGGACTCCTACGAGCAGTACTTC. Its protein is CASSVLADSYEQYF.

The table lists this clonotype with a few counts. The CDR3 loop reads CASSRTGATKNIQYF. The CDR3 coding sequence is TGTGCCAGCAGTCGGACAGGGGCGACCAAAAACATTCAGTACTTC. V usage is TRBV27 and J usage is TRBJ2-4; TRBD1 agrees at 9 bases. Germline loops: CDR1 MNHEY, CDR2 SMNVEV (reference sequence). Trimming at V came to 5 bases and at J to 2 bases, leaving 4 bases not matched to a gene. The CDR3 is made up of 15 amino acids.

The chain links TRBV6-5 to TRBJ2-5; D is possibly TRBD2 (6 bases). The germline CDR1 and CDR2 sequences are MNHEY and SVGAGI. CDR3 length equals 15 residues. The ends were cut back, 6 bases at V and 3 bases at J, with 17 bases in the middle. The CDR3 DNA is TGTGCCAGCAGCACGTCCGGGACTGGAAAAGAGACCCAGTACTTC. Amino acid sequence: CASSTSGTGKETQYF.

This clonotype was seen only once. This chain connects TRBV9 to TRBJ2-1; the match to TRBD2 covers 11 bases. This CDR3 is built from 19 residues. CDR1 and CDR2 (germline): SGDLS, YYNGEE. With V trimmed by 0 bases and J by 3 bases, 11 bases remained unmatched. CDR3 coding DNA: TGTGCCAGCAGCGTAGGAGACCTCCTAGCGGGGGGCGGCTACAATGAGCAGTTCTTC. Translated, it gives CASSVGDLLAGGGYNEQFF. Full variable domain (missing parts from reference TRBV9 and TRBJ2-1): DSGVTQTPKHLITATGQRVTLRCSPRSGDLSVYWYQQSLDQGLQFLIQYYNGEERAKGNILERFSAQQFPDLHSELNLSSLELGDSALYFCASSVGDLLAGGGYNEQFFGPGTRLTVL.

This clonotype was seen only a few times. This chain links TRBV20-1 with TRBJ2-3; D not resolved. CDR3 length: 13 amino acids. V lost 2 bases and J 0 bases, leaving 6 bases between the germline ends. The germline CDR1 and CDR2 sequences are DFQATT and SNEGSKA (reference sequence). For the CDR3, the DNA is TGCAGTGCTAGACACGGTAGCACAGATACGCAGTATTTT. Its translation: CSARHGSTDTQYF.

The chain couples TRBV6-2 or TRBV6-3 to TRBJ2-7; TRBD1 aligns across 7 bases. V lost 0 bases, J lost 4 bases, and 9 bases stayed unmatched. Germline V CDR1 and CDR2: MNHEY, SVGEGT. The CDR3 length is 16 residues. CDR3 protein: CASSYSGQVRIYEQYF. The DNA of the CDR3 is TGTGCCAGCAGTTACTCCGGACAGGTCAGGATTTACGAGCAGTACTTC.

This clonotype was seen only a few times. J is TRBJ2-5 and V is TRBV5-1; unclear D gene. Deletions cut 0 bases from V and 3 bases from J, with 12 bases between. The germline V gene has CDR1 SGHRS and CDR2 YFSETQ. This CDR3 is 15 amino acids long. CDR3 protein: CASSLVVSMEETQYF. The CDR3 DNA reads as TGCGCCAGCAGCTTGGTGGTCAGCATGGAAGAGACCCAGTACTTC.

This clonotype was seen ten or more times. This rearrangement joins TRBV6-6 to TRBJ2-3; 10 bases map to TRBD1. The CDR3 extends over 15 amino acids. The germline CDR1 and CDR2 sequences are MNHNY and SVGAGI (reference sequence). Trimming cost V 6 bases and J 5 bases; bases outside gene matches: 8. The CDR3 protein is CASSPPGQGRDTQYF. CDR3 bases: TGTGCCAGCAGCCCACCGGGACAGGGGAGAGATACGCAGTATTTT.

This chain joins TRBV20-1 and TRBJ1-5, with D perhaps TRBD1 (6 bases). This CDR3 has 14 amino acids. The germline CDR1 and CDR2 sequences are DFQATT and SNEGSKA (reference sequence). The V end was cut by 6 bases, the J end by 0 bases, with 12 bases between. Here the CDR3 DNA reads TGCAGTGCGACCGACAGGATTAGCAATCAGCCCCAGCATTTT. Translation gives CSATDRISNQPQHF.

In this sample, this clonotype turned up a few times. CDR3 amino acids: CASSPVGTVGYNEQFF. The DNA of the CDR3 is TGTGCCAGCAGCCCCGTTGGGACAGTGGGGTACAATGAGCAGTTCTTC. This chain joins TRBV7-2 and TRBJ2-1, with 7 bases lining up with TRBD1. The V segment lost 5 bases and the J segment 4 bases; nucleotides outside the gene matches: 11. The CDR3 covers 16 residues. Germline CDR1 is SGHTA and CDR2 is FQGNSA.

Remarks on this clonotype: With a much larger clone just one base away, this may be a read error. V usage is TRBV10-3 and J usage is TRBJ2-5; no definite D call. This CDR3 comprises 13 residues. Germline V CDR1 and CDR2: ENHRY, SYGVKD. CDR3 sequence: CVNGDPLSETQYF. In DNA form, the CDR3 reads TGTGTCAACGGAGATCCACTTTCGGAGACCCAGTACTTC.

This clonotype was seen a few times. The chain couples TRBV4-1 to TRBJ1-4, with no clear D. Germline V gives CDR1 MGHRA, CDR2 YSYEKL. This CDR3 region has 14 residues. Trimming stripped 4 bases from V and 6 bases from J, with 12 bases between. The CDR3 is CASSPGRRYEKLFF. The DNA of the CDR3 is TGCGCCAGCAGCCCGGGCCGGAGGTATGAAAAACTGTTTTTT.

For this clonotype: A single base separates this from a much larger clone, so it may be a read error. V and J are TRBV20-1 and TRBJ2-3; no definite D call. Germline CDR1 reads DFQATT; CDR2 reads SNEGSKA (reference sequence). This CDR3 is 13 amino acids long. CDR3 amino acids: CGARPVATDTQYF. CDR3 sequence (DNA): TGCGGTGCTAGACCAGTCGCCACAGATACGCAGTATTTT.

There are many counts of this clonotype. The chain combines TRBV20-1 with TRBJ2-4; no clear D gene. The CDR3 is 17 residues long. The germline gives CDR1 DFQATT, CDR2 SNEGSKA (reference sequence). Trimming cost V 0 bases and J 0 bases, with 15 bases left between them. CDR3 amino acids: CSAREPGPREAKNIQYF. As DNA, the CDR3 is TGCAGTGCTAGAGAACCGGGCCCCCGTGAAGCCAAAAACATTCAGTACTTC.

The rearrangement links TRBV20-1 to TRBJ2-5; weak D call: TRBD1 (6 bases). The CDR3 covers 13 residues. V lost 4 bases and J 2 bases, leaving 11 bases between the germline ends. The V gene's germline CDR1 is DFQATT and CDR2 SNEGSKA (reference sequence). CDR3 in DNA: TGCAGTGCTAAGGCAGGGGCTCAAGAGACCCAGTACTTC. Encoded protein: CSAKAGAQETQYF.

The J gene is TRBJ1-6, the V gene TRBV6-5; 9 bases fit TRBD1. Germline lookup yields CDR1 MNHEY and CDR2 SVGAGI. With 4 bases clipped from V and 10 bases from J, the junction kept 17 bases outside the gene matches. The CDR3 extends over 18 amino acids. The CDR3 loop reads CASSSPAGTGFGGSPLHF. CDR3 in DNA: TGTGCCAGCAGTTCTCCGGCGGGGACAGGGTTTGGGGGGTCACCCCTCCACTTT.

The sample holds a few counts of this clonotype. The V gene is TRBV20-1, the J gene TRBJ2-5; no clear D gene. The CDR3 has 13 residues. Trimming pared 0 bases from V and 5 bases from J, leaving 10 bases between. Looked up from germline, CDR1 is DFQATT and CDR2 is SNEGSKA (reference sequence). CDR3 sequence: CSARDWGGETQYF. For the CDR3, the DNA is TGCAGTGCTAGAGATTGGGGTGGGGAGACCCAGTACTTC.

This clonotype was observed a few times. The V gene is TRBV29-1, the J gene TRBJ2-4, with D unclear. Germline assignment: CDR1 SQVTM and CDR2 ANQGSEA. The CDR3 runs 13 residues. The V end was cut by 5 bases, the J end by 1 base, with 9 bases between. The CDR3 here is CSVKGAAKNIQYF. The CDR3 region has the DNA TGCAGCGTTAAGGGTGCGGCCAAAAACATTCAGTACTTC.

The chain recombines TRBV4-1 with TRBJ1-1; 7 positions agree with TRBD1. Per the germline V gene, CDR1 is MGHRA and CDR2 is YSYEKL. Unmatched junction bases numbered 6, after V lost 4 bases and J lost 1 base. This CDR3 has 15 amino acids. CDR3 sequence reads: CASSPRTGPNTEAFF. The CDR3 DNA follows: TGCGCCAGCAGCCCTCGGACAGGCCCGAACACTGAAGCTTTCTTT.